These T cell receptor beta chains were read from a single sample in a study of blood T cell repertoires in COVID-19. Assay: immunoSEQ multiplex PCR; the TCRdb copy retains only in-frame clones and omits some. The data contain roughly 230,000 clones, about 83% of them singletons. Sequenced sample: peripheral blood. The receptors shown here come from a human donor in a cohort sampled during active COVID-19. Each CDR3 is given without its conserved first and last residue. The order of the fields is V gene, CDR3 protein.

TRBV7-2	ASTFAGKNEQF
TRBV10-3	AISAQGAENEQF
TRBV28	ASSLTLSRTGLSSYGYT
TRBV30	AWVPKGQGSQPQH
TRBV7-8	ASSAPGQGLEETQY
TRBV5-1	ASSLRSTANTGELF
TRBV29-1	SVETGHGAGELF
TRBV19	ASGFRELGRNTEAF
TRBV28	ASSLSSGSGTDTQY
TRBV18	ASSPRTGKEEKLF
TRBV10-3	AISEVQENTEAF
TRBV9	ASSVEGLTGGNTIY
TRBV19	ASSPGTSIKTQY
TRBV28	ASSIGQGPDTQY
TRBV28	ASSWSLLSGTGSGANVLT
TRBV6-5	ASRSTGGNQPQH
TRBV28	ASTVTQGDQPQH
TRBV5-1	ASSFGQAGDTQY
TRBV13	ASSTAGVYNEQF
TRBV2	ASRGMSQGGTEAF
TRBV30	AWSVKGKAF
TRBV4-2	ASSQGLDRSSPLH
TRBV6-8	ASSSRQGACSLTEQY
TRBV28	ASSQRQGPYQPQH
TRBV9	ASSVLAGGPPDTQY
TRBV5-1	ASSLRSGLAGVSYEQY
TRBV18	ASSPGAVRETQY
TRBV5-1	ASSLAFAGEIYYNEQF
TRBV28	ASRGTGDSPLH
TRBV7-2	ASSLGQVNTEAF